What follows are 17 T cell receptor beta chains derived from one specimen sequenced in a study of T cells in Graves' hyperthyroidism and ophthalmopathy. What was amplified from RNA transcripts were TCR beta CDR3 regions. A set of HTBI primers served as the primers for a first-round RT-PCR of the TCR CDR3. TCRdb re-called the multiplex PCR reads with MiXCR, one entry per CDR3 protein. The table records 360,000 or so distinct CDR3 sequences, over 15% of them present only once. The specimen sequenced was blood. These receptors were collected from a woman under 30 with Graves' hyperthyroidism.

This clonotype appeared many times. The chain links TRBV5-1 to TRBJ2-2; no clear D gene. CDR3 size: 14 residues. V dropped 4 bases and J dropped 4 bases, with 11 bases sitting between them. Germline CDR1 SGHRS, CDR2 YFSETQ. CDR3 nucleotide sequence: TGCGCCAGCAGCCTAGATGTCGTCACCGGGGAGCTGTTTTTT. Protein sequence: CASSLDVVTGELFF.

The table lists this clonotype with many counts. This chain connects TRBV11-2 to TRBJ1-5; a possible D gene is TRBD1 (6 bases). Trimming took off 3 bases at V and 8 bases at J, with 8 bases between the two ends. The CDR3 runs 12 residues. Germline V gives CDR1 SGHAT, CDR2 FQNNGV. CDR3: CASSFQGKPQHF. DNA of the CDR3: TGTGCCAGCAGCTTCCAGGGGAAGCCCCAGCATTTT.

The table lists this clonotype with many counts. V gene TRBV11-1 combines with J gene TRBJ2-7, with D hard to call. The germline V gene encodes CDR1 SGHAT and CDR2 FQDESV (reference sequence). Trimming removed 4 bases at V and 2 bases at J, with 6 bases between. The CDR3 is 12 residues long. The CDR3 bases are TGTGCCAGCAGCTCCCACACCTACGAGCAGTACTTC. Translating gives CASSSHTYEQYF.

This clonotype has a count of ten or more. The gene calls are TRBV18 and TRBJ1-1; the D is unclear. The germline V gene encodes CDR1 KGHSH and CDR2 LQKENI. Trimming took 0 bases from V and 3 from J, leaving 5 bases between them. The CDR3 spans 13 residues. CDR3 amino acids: CASSPPTDTEAFF. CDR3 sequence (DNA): TGTGCCAGCTCACCACCGACCGACACTGAAGCTTTCTTT. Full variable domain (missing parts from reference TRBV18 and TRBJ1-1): NAGVMQNPRHLVRRRGQEARLRCSPMKGHSHVYWYRQLPEEGLKFMVYLQKENIIDESGMPKERFSAEFPKEGPSILRIQQVVRGDSAAYFCASSPPTDTEAFFGQGTRLTVV.

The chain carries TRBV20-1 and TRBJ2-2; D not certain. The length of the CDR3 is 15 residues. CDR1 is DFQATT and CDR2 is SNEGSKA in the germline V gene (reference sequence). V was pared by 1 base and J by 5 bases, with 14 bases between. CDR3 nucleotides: TGCAGTGCTAGAGCAGCCTACCCAGGAACCGGGGAGCTGTTTTTT. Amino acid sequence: CSARAAYPGTGELFF.

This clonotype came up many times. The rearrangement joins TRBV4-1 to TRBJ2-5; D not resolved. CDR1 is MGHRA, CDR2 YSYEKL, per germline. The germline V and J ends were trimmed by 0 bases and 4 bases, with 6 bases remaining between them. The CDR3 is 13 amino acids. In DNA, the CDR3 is TGCGCCAGCAGCCAAGATTGGAGAGAGACCCAGTACTTC. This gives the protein CASSQDWRETQYF.

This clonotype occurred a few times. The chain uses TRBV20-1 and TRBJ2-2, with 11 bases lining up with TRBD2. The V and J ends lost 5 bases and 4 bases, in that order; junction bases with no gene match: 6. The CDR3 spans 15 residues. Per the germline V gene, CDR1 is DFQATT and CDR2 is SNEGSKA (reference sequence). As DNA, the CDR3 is TGCAGTGCTCAAACTAGCGGGGGAACCACCGGGGAGCTGTTTTTT. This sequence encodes CSAQTSGGTTGELFF.

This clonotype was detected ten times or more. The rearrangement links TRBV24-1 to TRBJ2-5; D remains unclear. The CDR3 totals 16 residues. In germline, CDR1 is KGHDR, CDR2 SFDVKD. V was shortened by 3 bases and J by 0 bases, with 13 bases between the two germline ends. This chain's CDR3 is CATSDPGAENQETQYF. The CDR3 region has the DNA TGTGCCACCAGTGATCCGGGTGCTGAAAACCAAGAGACCCAGTACTTC.

CDR3 sequence (DNA): TGCAGTGCTAGAGGCGACAGGTCTTCCCCCCTCTATGGCTACACCTTC. Residues: CSARGDRSSPLYGYTF. The rearrangement uses TRBV20-1 and TRBJ1-2, with D perhaps matching TRBD1 (6 bases). From germline, CDR1 is DFQATT and CDR2 SNEGSKA (reference sequence). The CDR3 extends over 16 amino acids. Trimming pared 1 base from V and 4 bases from J, leaving 19 bases between.

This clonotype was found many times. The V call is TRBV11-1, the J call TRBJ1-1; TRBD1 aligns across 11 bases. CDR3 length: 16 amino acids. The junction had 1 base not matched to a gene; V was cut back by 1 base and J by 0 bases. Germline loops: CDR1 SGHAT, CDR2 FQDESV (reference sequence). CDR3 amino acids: CASSLGTGGLNTEAFF. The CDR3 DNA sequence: TGTGCCAGCAGCTTAGGGACAGGGGGCTTGAACACTGAAGCTTTCTTT.

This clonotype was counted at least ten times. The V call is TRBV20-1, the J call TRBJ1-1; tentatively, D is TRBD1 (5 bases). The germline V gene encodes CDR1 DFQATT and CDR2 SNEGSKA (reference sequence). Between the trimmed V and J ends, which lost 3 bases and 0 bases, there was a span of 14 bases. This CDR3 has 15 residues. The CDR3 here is CSASGVDRLNTEAFF. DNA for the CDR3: TGCAGTGCTAGCGGGGTAGACAGATTGAACACTGAAGCTTTCTTT.

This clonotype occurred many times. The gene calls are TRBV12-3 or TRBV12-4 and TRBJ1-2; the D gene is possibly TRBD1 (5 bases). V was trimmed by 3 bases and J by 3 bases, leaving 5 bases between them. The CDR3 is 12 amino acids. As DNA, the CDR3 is TGTGCCAGCAGTTTCAGGGACTATGGCTACACCTTC. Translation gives CASSFRDYGYTF.

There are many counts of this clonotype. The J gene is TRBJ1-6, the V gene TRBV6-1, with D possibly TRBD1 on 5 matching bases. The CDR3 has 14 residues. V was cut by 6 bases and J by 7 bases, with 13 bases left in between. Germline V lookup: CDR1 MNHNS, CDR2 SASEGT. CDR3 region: CASSPVWDNSPLHF. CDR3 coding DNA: TGTGCCAGCAGCCCCGTGTGGGACAATTCACCCCTCCACTTT.

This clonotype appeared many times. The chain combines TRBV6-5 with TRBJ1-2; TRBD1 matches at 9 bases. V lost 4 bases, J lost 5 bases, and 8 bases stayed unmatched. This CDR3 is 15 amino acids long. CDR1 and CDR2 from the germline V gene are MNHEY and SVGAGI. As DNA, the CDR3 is TGTGCCAGCAGTTCCCGGGACAGGGTTCGGTATGGCTACACCTTC. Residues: CASSSRDRVRYGYTF.

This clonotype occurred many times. The CDR3 DNA sequence: TGTGCCAGCAGTTACTCTGGAGGGGTCGCCCCTGAAGCTTTCTTT. Protein sequence: CASSYSGGVAPEAFF. The rearrangement links TRBV6-5 to TRBJ1-1; D possibly corresponds to TRBD1 (5 bases). Germline V lookup: CDR1 MNHEY, CDR2 SVGAGI. The germline V and J ends were trimmed by 0 bases and 6 bases, with 14 bases remaining between them. The CDR3 contains 15 residues.

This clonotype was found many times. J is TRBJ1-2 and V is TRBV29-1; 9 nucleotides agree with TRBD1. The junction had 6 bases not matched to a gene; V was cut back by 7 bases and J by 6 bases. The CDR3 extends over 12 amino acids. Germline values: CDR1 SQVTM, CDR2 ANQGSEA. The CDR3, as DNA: TGCAGCGGGGGACAGGGTGAAGATGGCTACACCTTC. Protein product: CSGGQGEDGYTF.

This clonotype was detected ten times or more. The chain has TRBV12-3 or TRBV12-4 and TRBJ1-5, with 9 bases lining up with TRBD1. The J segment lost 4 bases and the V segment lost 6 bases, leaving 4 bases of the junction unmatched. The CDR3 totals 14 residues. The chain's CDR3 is CASSWDRDNQPQHF. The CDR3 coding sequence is TGTGCCAGCAGCTGGGACAGGGATAATCAGCCCCAGCATTTT.